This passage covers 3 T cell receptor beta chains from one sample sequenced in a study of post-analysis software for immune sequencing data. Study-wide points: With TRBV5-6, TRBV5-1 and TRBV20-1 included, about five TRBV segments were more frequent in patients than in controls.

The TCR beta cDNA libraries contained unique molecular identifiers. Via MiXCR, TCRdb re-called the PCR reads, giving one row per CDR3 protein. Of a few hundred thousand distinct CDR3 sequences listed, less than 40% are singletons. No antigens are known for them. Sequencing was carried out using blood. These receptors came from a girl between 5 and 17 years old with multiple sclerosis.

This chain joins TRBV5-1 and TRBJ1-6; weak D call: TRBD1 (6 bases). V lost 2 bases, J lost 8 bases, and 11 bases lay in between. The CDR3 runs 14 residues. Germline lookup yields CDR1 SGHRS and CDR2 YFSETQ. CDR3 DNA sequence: TGCGCCAGCAGCTTTCAGGGGTCTGATTCACCCCTCCACTTT. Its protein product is CASSFQGSDSPLHF.

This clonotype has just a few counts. The CDR3 DNA follows: TGTGCCAGCAGCCAGGAAGTGGGGGAAAAACTGTTTTTT. As protein: CASSQEVGEKLFF. The J gene is TRBJ1-4, the V gene TRBV12-3 or TRBV12-4; no definite D call. The CDR3 sequence is 13 residues long. Trimming shortened V by 6 bases and J by 8 bases, and 13 bases separated the two germline ends.

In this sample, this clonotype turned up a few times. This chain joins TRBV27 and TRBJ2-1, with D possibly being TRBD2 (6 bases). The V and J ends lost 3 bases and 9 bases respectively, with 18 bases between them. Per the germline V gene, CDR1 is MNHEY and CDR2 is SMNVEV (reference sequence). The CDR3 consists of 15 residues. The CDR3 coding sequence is TGTGCCAGCAGTTTTAGCGGCGGAGGGTTTAGTGAGCAGTTCTTC. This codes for CASSFSGGGFSEQFF.